Listed below are T cell receptor beta chains from one sample, sequenced in a study of blood T cell repertoires in COVID-19. TCRdb's table, derived via immunoSEQ multiplex PCR, lists solely in-frame clones and lacks some. The sample lists 290,000 or so clones; about nine tenths were seen once. Input material: PBMCs or T cells enriched from blood (not recorded which). These receptors originate from a woman aged 18-29 years who had recovered from COVID-19. Each CDR3 is given with its conserved first and last residue. D genes are given only for firm matches. Size tells how often a clone was seen (once, few, many) or the class of an expanded clone, and some rows leave it out.

clone size | J gene | V gene | D gene | CDR3 DNA | CDR3 protein
NA | TRBJ2-1 | TRBV11-3 | NA | TGTGCCAGCAGCACGCAGAGGGGGATTGAGCAGTTCTTC | CASSTQRGIEQFF
NA | TRBJ1-1 | TRBV6-2/TRBV6-3 | NA | TGTGCCAGCAGTACATACAGGGTGTTCACTGAAGCTTTCTTT | CASSTYRVFTEAFF
NA | TRBJ2-7 | TRBV30 | TRBD2 | TGTGCCTGGAGTGTCGGGCTAGCGGGAGTCTTCGAGCAGTACTTC | CAWSVGLAGVFEQYF
NA | TRBJ1-2 | TRBV6-5 | TRBD1 | TGTGCCAGCAGCATCACCTTGACAGGGGTGGATGGCTACACCTTC | CASSITLTGVDGYTF
NA | TRBJ1-2 | TRBV4-3 | NA | TGCGCCAGCAGCCAACAACCTTCCGACAGGCTTAACTATGGCTACACCTTC | CASSQQPSDRLNYGYTF
few | TRBJ2-7 | TRBV30 | TRBD2 | TGTGCCTGGAACTTAGGGGCGGGAGGGGGTCCCTACGAGCAGTACTTC | CAWNLGAGGGPYEQYF
NA | TRBJ1-2 | TRBV29-1 | NA | TGCAGCGTTGCCTGGCAGGGTTATGGCTACACCTTC | CSVAWQGYGYTF
once | TRBJ2-7 | TRBV30 | TRBD2 | TGTGCCTGGAGTGTTGGCGGGGGATACGAGCAGTACTTC | CAWSVGGGYEQYF
once | TRBJ2-3 | TRBV7-6 | NA | TGTGCCAGCAGCTTAGAGCCCCGAAAGGGGGATACGCAGTATTTT | CASSLEPRKGDTQYF
NA | TRBJ1-1 | TRBV30 | NA | TGTGCCTGGAGTCGCTTTAGTACTGAAGCTTTCTTT | CAWSRFSTEAFF
NA | TRBJ2-1 | TRBV4-2 | TRBD2 | TGTGCCAGCAGCCAAGAGGGCTCTAGCGGGGGCTATGAGCAGTTCTTC | CASSQEGSSGGYEQFF
once | TRBJ2-5 | TRBV5-1 | NA | TGCGCCAGCAGCTTTATACAGGGCCAAGAGACCCAGTACTTC | CASSFIQGQETQYF
NA | TRBJ1-1 | TRBV6-2/TRBV6-3 | NA | TGTGCCAGCAGTTACGGCGGTCAGGGGAGGGGGAACACTGAAGCTTTCTTT | CASSYGGQGRGNTEAFF
NA | TRBJ1-4 | TRBV28 | NA | TGTGCCAGCAGTTCACCCACCACCTTGCGACAGACTTATGAAAAACTGTTTTTT | CASSSPTTLRQTYEKLFF
NA | TRBJ1-1 | TRBV2 | NA | TGTGCCAGCAGTCGCGCGGGGGGCACTGAAGCTTTCTTT | CASSRAGGTEAFF
NA | TRBJ1-4 | TRBV3-1/TRBV3-2 | TRBD1 | TGTGCCAGCAGCCAAGAACCAGGGGGCGGTGGTGAAAAACTGTTTTTT | CASSQEPGGGGEKLFF
few | TRBJ2-5 | TRBV28 | TRBD2 | TGTGCCAGCAGTCCCGGGGGTAGCGGGAGGGCCAGCGAGACCCAGTACTTC | CASSPGGSGRASETQYF
NA | TRBJ1-6 | TRBV20-1 | NA | TGCAGTGCTAGTCCCCGCGGGATTTTTAACTCACCCCTCCACTTT | CSASPRGIFNSPLHF
once | TRBJ2-1 | TRBV5-8 | NA | TGTGCCAGCAGCTTGGAGGCCGGGTTCTACCGCAATGAGCAGTTCTTC | CASSLEAGFYRNEQFF
NA | TRBJ2-7 | TRBV4-3 | TRBD1 | TGCGCCAGCAGCCAGCGACAGGGGGCCTACGAGCAGTACTTC | CASSQRQGAYEQYF
NA | TRBJ2-1 | TRBV7-9 | TRBD2 | TGTGCCAGCAGCTTATCTAGCGGGGGGTACAATGAGCAGTTCTTC | CASSLSSGGYNEQFF
NA | TRBJ2-1 | TRBV5-5 | TRBD1 | TGTGCCAGCAGCTTTCGGACAGGTAACATGGGCTACAATGAGCAGTTCTTC | CASSFRTGNMGYNEQFF
once | TRBJ2-4 | TRBV3-1/TRBV3-2 | TRBD2 | TGTGCCAGCAGCCAAAAAGGGACTAGCGGGTATCTAGCCAAAAACATTCAGTACTTC | CASSQKGTSGYLAKNIQYF
NA | TRBJ1-5 | TRBV11-2 | NA | TGTGCCAGCAGCTTCGGGGGAAAGGGTCAGCCCCAGCATTTT | CASSFGGKGQPQHF
NA | TRBJ1-1 | TRBV27 | TRBD1 | TGTGCCAGCGGCCTAACAGGGGGCTCCAACACTGAAGCTTTCTTT | CASGLTGGSNTEAFF
NA | TRBJ1-5 | TRBV7-7 | NA | TGTGCCAGCAGCCTAGACAGTAATCAGCCCCAGCATTTT | CASSLDSNQPQHF